This TCR beta chain was observed in a study of cytomegalovirus exposure and HLA in healthy donors. Points from the study as a whole: Cytomegalovirus association was listed for 164 TCR beta chains.

Assay used: immunoSEQ multiplex PCR; TCRdb lists only in-frame clones, some missing. The sample records some 200,000 clones, approximately 89% being singletons. The donors belonged to the approximately 120-subject validation cohort, separate from the approximately 670-subject first cohort. Remarks on this clone: Its antigen is as yet unknown.

The V gene lost 7 bases and the J gene lost 1 base, with 18 bases spanning the gap. Germline V gene data show CDR1 as SGHTA and CDR2 as FQGNSA. CDR3 length: 16 residues. Sequencing was performed on PBMCs. The clonotype was recovered from a man aged 30 to 45 in good health and CMV-seropositive. The chain has TRBV7-2 and TRBJ2-3, with D possibly being TRBD1 (5 bases). The DNA for the CDR3 is TGTGCCAGCACCCCCCGAAGGGGTACAGGCACAGATACGCAGTATTTT. Translated, it gives CASTPRRGTGTDTQYF.